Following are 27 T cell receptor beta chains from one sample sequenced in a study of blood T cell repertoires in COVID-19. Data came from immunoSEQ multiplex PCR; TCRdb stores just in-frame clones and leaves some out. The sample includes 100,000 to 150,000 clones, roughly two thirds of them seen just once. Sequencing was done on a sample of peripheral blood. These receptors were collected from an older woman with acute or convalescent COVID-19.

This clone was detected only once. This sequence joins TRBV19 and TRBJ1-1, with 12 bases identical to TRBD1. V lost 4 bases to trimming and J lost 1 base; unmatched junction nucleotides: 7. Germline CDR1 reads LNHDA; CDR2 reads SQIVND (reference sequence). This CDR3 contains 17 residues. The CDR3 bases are TGTGCCAGTAGTACCCGGGACAGGGGGCGTAGGAACACTGAAGCTTTCTTT. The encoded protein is CASSTRDRGRRNTEAFF. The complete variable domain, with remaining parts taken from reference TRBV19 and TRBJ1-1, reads DGGITQSPKYLFRKEGQNVTLSCEQNLNHDAMYWYRQDPGQGLRLIYYSQIVNDFQKGDIAEGYSVSREKKESFPLTVTSAQKNPTAFYLCASSTRDRGRRNTEAFFGQGTRLTVV.

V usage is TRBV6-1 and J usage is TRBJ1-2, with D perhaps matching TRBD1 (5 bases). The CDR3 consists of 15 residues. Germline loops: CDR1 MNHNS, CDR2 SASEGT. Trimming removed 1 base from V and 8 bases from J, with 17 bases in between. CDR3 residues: CASSEEDSTLGGYTF. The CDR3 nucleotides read TGTGCCAGCAGTGAAGAAGACAGTACCCTCGGGGGCTACACCTTC.

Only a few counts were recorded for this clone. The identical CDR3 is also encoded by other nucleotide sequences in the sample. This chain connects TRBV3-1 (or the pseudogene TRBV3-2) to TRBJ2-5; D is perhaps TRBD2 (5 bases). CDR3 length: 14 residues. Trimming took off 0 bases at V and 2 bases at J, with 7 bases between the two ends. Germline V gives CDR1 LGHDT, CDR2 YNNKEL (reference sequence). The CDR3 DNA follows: TGTGCCAGCAGCCAAGATCGACTACAAGAGACCCAGTACTTC. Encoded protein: CASSQDRLQETQYF.

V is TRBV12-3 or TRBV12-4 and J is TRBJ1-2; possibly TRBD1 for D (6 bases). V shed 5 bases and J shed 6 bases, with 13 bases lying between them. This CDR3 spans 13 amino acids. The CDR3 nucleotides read TGTGCCAGCAGTACCCGACAGGCCAATGGCTACACCTTC. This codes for CASSTRQANGYTF.

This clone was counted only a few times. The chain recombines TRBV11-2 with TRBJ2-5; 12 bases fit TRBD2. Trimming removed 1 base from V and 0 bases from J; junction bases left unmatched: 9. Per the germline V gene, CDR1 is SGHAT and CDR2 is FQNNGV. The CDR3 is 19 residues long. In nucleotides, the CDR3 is TGTGCCAGCAGCTTAGGATGGGCTAGCGGGGGGGCCCACCAAGAGACCCAGTACTTC. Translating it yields CASSLGWASGGAHQETQYF.

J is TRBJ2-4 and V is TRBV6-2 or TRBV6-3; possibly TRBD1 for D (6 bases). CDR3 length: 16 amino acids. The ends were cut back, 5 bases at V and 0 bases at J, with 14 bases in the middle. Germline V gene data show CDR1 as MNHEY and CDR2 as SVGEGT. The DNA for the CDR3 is TGTGCCAGCAGTCCCTCCCCCAGGGGAGCCAAAAACATTCAGTACTTC. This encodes CASSPSPRGAKNIQYF.

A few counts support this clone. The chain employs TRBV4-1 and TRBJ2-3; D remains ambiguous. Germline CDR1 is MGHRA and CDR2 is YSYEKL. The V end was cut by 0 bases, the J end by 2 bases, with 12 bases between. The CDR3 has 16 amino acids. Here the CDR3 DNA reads TGCGCCAGCAGCCAAGAACAATCGCGGTTCACAGATACGCAGTATTTT. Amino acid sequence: CASSQEQSRFTDTQYF.

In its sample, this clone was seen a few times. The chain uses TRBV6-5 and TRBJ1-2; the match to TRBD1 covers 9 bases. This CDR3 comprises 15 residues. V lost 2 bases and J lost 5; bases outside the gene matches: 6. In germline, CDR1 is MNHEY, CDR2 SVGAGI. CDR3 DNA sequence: TGTGCCAGCAGTTACACCGACAGGGGGATTTATGGCTACACCTTC. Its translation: CASSYTDRGIYGYTF.

CDR3 loop: CASSNSPFGYTF. For the CDR3, the DNA is TGTGCCAGCAGTAACAGTCCCTTCGGCTACACCTTC. The V and J genes are TRBV6-2 or TRBV6-3 and TRBJ1-2; D unclear. Between the trimmed V and J ends, which lost 5 bases and 8 bases, there was a span of 12 bases. The CDR3 totals 12 residues. Germline V gene sequence: CDR1 MNHEY, CDR2 SVGEGT.

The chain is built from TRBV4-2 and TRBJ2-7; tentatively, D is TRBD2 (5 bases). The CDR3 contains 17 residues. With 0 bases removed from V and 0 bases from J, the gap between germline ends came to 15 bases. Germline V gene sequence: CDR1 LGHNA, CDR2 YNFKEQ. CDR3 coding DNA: TGTGCCAGCAGCCAAGAGCCCCTAGGGAGAAGCTCCTACGAGCAGTACTTC. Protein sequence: CASSQEPLGRSSYEQYF.

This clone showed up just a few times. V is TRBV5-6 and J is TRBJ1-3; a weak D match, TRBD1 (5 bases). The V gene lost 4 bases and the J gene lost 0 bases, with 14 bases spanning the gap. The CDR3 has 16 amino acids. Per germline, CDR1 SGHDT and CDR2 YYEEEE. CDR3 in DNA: TGTGCCAGCAGCCCGACAGCCTCTAGCTCTGGAAACACCATATATTTT. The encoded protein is CASSPTASSSGNTIYF.

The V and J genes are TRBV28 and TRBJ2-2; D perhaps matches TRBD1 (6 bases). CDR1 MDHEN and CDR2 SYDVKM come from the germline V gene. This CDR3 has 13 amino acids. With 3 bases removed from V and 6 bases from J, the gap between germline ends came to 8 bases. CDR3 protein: CASSFPGAGELFF. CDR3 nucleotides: TGTGCCAGCAGTTTTCCAGGGGCCGGGGAGCTGTTTTTT.

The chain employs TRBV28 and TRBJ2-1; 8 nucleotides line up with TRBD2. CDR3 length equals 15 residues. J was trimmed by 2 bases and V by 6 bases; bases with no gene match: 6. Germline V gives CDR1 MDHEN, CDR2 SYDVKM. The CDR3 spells CASSQGGGTYNEQFF. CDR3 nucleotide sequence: TGTGCCAGCAGCCAGGGCGGGGGGACCTACAATGAGCAGTTCTTC.

For the CDR3, the DNA is TGCGCCAGCAGCCAACGAGCCAGCGTCTTTAATGAAAAACTGTTTTTT. This encodes CASSQRASVFNEKLFF. J is TRBJ1-4 and V is TRBV4-3; D gene uncertain. The CDR3 sequence is 16 residues long. From germline, CDR1 is LGHNA and CDR2 YSLEER. Trimming removed 2 bases at V and 4 bases at J, with 14 bases between.

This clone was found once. CDR3 amino acids: CAWRGDRGYNEQFF. The DNA of the CDR3 is TGTGCCTGGAGGGGGGACAGGGGATACAATGAGCAGTTCTTC. V and J are TRBV30 and TRBJ2-1, with 10 bases aligning to TRBD1. Looked up from germline, CDR1 is GTSNPN and CDR2 is SVGIG (reference sequence). The CDR3 runs 14 residues. V shed 3 bases and J 4 bases; nucleotides not matched to a gene: 3.

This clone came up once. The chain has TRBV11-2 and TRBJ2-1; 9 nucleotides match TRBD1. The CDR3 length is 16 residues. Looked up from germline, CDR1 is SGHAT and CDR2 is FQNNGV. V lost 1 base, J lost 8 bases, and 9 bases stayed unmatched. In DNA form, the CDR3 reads TGTGCCAGCAGCTTAGGGTTTGGGGACAGGGTCCATGAGCAGTTCTTC. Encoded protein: CASSLGFGDRVHEQFF.

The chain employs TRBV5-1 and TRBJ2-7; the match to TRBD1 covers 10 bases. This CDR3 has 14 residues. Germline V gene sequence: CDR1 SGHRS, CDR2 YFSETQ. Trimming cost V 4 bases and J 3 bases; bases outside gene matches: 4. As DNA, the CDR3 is TGCGCCAGCAGCAGGGACAGGGGATTCTACGAGCAGTACTTC. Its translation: CASSRDRGFYEQYF. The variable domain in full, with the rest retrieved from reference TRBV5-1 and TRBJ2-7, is KAGVTQTPRYLIKTRGQQVTLSCSPISGHRSVSWYQQTPGQGLQFLFEYFSETQRNKGNFPGRFSGRQFSNSRSEMNVSTLELGDSALYLCASSRDRGFYEQYFGPGTRLTVT.

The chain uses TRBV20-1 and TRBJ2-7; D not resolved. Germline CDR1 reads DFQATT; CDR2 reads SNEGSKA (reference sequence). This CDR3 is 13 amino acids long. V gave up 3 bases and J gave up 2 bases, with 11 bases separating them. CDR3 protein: CSASGRHTYEQYF. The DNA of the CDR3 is TGCAGTGCTAGTGGCAGACACACCTACGAGCAGTACTTC.

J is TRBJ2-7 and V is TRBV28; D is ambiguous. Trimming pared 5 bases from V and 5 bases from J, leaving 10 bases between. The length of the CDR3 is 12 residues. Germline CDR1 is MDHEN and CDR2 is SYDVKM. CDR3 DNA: TGTGCCAGCAGTCCCCCCCTACACGAGCAGTACTTC. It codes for CASSPPLHEQYF.

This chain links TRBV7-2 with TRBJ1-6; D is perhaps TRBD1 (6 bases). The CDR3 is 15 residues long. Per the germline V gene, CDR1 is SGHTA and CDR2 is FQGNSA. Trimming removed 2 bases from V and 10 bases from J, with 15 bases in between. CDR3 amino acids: CASSLNGQGRSPLHF. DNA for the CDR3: TGTGCCAGCAGCTTAAACGGTCAGGGGCGATCACCCCTCCACTTT.

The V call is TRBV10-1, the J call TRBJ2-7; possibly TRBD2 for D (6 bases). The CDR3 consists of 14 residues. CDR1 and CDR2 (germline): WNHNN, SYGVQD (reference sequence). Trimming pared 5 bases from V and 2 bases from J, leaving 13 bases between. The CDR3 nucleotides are TGCGCCAGCAGTAAGGGACTCCAGACCTACGAGCAGTACTTC. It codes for CASSKGLQTYEQYF.

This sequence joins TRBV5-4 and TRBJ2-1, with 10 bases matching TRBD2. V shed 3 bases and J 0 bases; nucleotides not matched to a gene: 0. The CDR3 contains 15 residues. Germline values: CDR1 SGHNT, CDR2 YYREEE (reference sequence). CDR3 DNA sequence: TGTGCCAGCAGCTCTAGCGGGAGCTCCTACAATGAGCAGTTCTTC. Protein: CASSSSGSSYNEQFF.

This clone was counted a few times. CDR3 DNA sequence: TGTGCCATCACTAGCGGGAGGGCCGGGGAGCAGTACTTC. It encodes CAITSGRAGEQYF. J is TRBJ2-7 and V is TRBV10-3; TRBD2 matches 12 bases. Germline V CDR1 and CDR2: ENHRY, SYGVKD. V was clipped by 7 bases and J by 7 bases; unmatched bases: 5. The CDR3 has 13 residues.

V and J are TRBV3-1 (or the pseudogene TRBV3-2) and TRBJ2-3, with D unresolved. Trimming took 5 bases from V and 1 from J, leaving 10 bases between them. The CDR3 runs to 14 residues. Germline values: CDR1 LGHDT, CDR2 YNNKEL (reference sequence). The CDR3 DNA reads TGTGCCAGCAGCACGGGTTTTTGCACAGATACGCAGTATTTT. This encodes CASSTGFCTDTQYF.

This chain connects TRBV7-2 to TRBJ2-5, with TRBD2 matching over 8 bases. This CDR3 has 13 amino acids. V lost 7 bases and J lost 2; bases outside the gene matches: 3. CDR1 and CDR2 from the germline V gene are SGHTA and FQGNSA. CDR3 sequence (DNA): TGTGCCAGCAAGCGGGGGCCTCAAGAGACCCAGTACTTC. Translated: CASKRGPQETQYF.

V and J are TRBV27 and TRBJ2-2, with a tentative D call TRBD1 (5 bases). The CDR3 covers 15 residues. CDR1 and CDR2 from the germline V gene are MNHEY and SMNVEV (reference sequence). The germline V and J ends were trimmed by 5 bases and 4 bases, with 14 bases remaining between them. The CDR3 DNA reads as TGTGCCAGCAGTACCCACCCGACAGCCACCGGGGAGCTGTTTTTT. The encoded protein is CASSTHPTATGELFF.

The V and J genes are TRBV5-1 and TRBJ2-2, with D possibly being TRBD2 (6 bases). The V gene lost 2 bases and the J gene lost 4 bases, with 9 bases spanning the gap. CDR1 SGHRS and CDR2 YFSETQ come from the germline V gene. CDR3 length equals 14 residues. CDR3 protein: CASSFSGVTGELFF. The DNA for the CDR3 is TGCGCCAGCAGCTTTTCGGGGGTCACCGGGGAGCTGTTTTTT.